A selection of T cell receptor beta chains follows, all from one sample in a study of monozygotic twins with inflammatory bowel disease. TCRdb re-analyzed the 5' RACE reads; it lists each CDR3 protein once, without DNA. This specimen shows roughly 170,000 distinct CDR3 sequences; the ten leading clones hold around 7%. Sequencing was done on a sample of blood. The source of these receptors is a human donor with ulcerative colitis or Crohn's disease, or a healthy co-twin of an affected twin (not recorded which). CDR3s include the opening cysteine and the closing phenylalanine or tryptophan.

V gene,J gene,CDR3 protein
TRBV3-1,TRBJ1-1,CASSQSALNTEAFF
TRBV7-9,TRBJ1-2,CASSFPGSLYGYTF
TRBV19,TRBJ1-5,CASSMRKRENQPQHF
TRBV7-8,TRBJ2-1,CASSLRLAGGFLDEQFF
TRBV7-2,TRBJ2-2,CASSLGTRGPNTGELFF
TRBV10-3,TRBJ2-1,CAICESSSSYNEQFF
TRBV20-1,TRBJ1-2,CSARGRLTYGYTF
TRBV27,TRBJ2-7,CASSFRTGVNYEQYF
TRBV9,TRBJ1-2,CASLGADDGYTF
TRBV5-1,TRBJ2-5,CASSLFGSTPQETQYF
TRBV6-6,TRBJ1-2,CASSQSLGYGYTF
TRBV20-1,TRBJ1-1,CSARLRVGGEAFF
TRBV4-2,TRBJ1-1,CASSQVGGNTEAFF
TRBV20-1,TRBJ2-7,CSARGDGRQTYYEQYF
TRBV20-1,TRBJ1-4,CSVRQISEKLFF
TRBV7-3,TRBJ2-2,CASSLSYEGGELFF
TRBV20-1,TRBJ2-1,CSARVNRDEQFF
TRBV20-1,TRBJ2-7,CSAPGQGWTHEQYF
TRBV20-1,TRBJ1-5,CSAMGQGRSNQPQHF
TRBV29-1,TRBJ1-1,CSASDRGGTEAFF
TRBV27,TRBJ1-6,CASSPTGRDSPLHF
TRBV20-1,TRBJ2-7,CSARDPIGTGYYEQYF